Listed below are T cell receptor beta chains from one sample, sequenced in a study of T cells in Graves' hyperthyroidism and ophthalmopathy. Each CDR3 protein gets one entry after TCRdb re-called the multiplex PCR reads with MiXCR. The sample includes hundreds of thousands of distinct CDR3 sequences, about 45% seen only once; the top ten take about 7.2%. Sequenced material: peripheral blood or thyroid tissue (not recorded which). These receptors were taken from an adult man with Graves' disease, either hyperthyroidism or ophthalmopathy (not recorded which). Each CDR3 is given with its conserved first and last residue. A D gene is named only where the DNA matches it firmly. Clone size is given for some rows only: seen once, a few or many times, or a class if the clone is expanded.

CDR3nt: TGTGCCAGCGGGAAGAACACTGAAGCTTTCTTT
CDR3aa: CASGKNTEAFF
v_gene: TRBV6-1
abundance: many
j_gene: TRBJ1-1
d_gene: .

CDR3nt: TGTGCCAGTAGTTTTGGACTAGCGGGAGCTGCGAACACCGGGGAGCTGTTTTTT
CDR3aa: CASSFGLAGAANTGELFF
v_gene: TRBV19
abundance: .
j_gene: TRBJ2-2
d_gene: TRBD2

CDR3nt: TGTGCCAGCAGCTTAAGGGAATCGGGCGAGCAGTACTTC
CDR3aa: CASSLRESGEQYF
v_gene: TRBV7-9
abundance: many
j_gene: TRBJ2-7
d_gene: .

CDR3nt: TGTGCCAGCAGCGCGTCCGGGACTAGCGGGGAGCTGTTTTTT
CDR3aa: CASSASGTSGELFF
v_gene: TRBV9
abundance: .
j_gene: TRBJ2-2
d_gene: TRBD2

CDR3nt: TGTGCCAGCAGGAATCGGGACAGGGTCTACTATGGCTACACCTTC
CDR3aa: CASRNRDRVYYGYTF
v_gene: TRBV6-5
abundance: .
j_gene: TRBJ1-2
d_gene: TRBD1

CDR3nt: TGTGCCAGCAGTCGCGGACTAGCTACTTACGAGCAGTACTTC
CDR3aa: CASSRGLATYEQYF
v_gene: TRBV12-3/TRBV12-4
abundance: .
j_gene: TRBJ2-7
d_gene: TRBD2

CDR3nt: TGTGCCAGCACCGGGTTAGGAAGCACCATATATTTT
CDR3aa: CASTGLGSTIYF
v_gene: TRBV11-2
abundance: many
j_gene: TRBJ1-3
d_gene: .

CDR3nt: TGTGCCAGCTCTGAAGCGGGAGTGGGGGAGACCCAGTACTTC
CDR3aa: CASSEAGVGETQYF
v_gene: TRBV9
abundance: .
j_gene: TRBJ2-5
d_gene: TRBD2

CDR3nt: TGTGCTAGCAGGCCTCCACGGACTAGCGGGGACGAGCAGTACTTC
CDR3aa: CASRPPRTSGDEQYF
v_gene: TRBV7-7
abundance: many
j_gene: TRBJ2-7
d_gene: TRBD2

CDR3nt: TGTGCCGGCAGCTTAAGCGAGCCTGAAGCTTTCTTT
CDR3aa: CAGSLSEPEAFF
v_gene: TRBV11-2
abundance: .
j_gene: TRBJ1-1
d_gene: .

CDR3nt: TGCAGCGTTGAACTCGAGCGGCCCGGCACAGATACGCAGTATTTT
CDR3aa: CSVELERPGTDTQYF
v_gene: TRBV29-1
abundance: .
j_gene: TRBJ2-3
d_gene: .

CDR3nt: TGTGCCAGCAGTCCCCGGGGGCGCGGGGGGGCCAAAGAGACCCAGTACTTC
CDR3aa: CASSPRGRGGAKETQYF
v_gene: TRBV12-3/TRBV12-4
abundance: .
j_gene: TRBJ2-5
d_gene: TRBD2

CDR3nt: TGTGCCAGCAGGGTGGATGGACTGGGGCCCTACGAGCAGTACTTC
CDR3aa: CASRVDGLGPYEQYF
v_gene: TRBV7-8
abundance: .
j_gene: TRBJ2-7
d_gene: .

CDR3nt: TGTGCCAGTAGTACGGGGGCTCGGGGGAATTCATCCCTCCACTTT
CDR3aa: CASSTGARGNSSLHF
v_gene: TRBV19
abundance: .
j_gene: TRBJ1-6
d_gene: .

CDR3nt: TGTGCCAGCAGGGTAGGGAGTTCTGGAAACACCATATATTTT
CDR3aa: CASRVGSSGNTIYF
v_gene: TRBV6-1
abundance: .
j_gene: TRBJ1-3
d_gene: .

CDR3nt: TGTGCCAGCAGCGTAGGAGGGGACAGGGTCGAGACCCAGTACTTC
CDR3aa: CASSVGGDRVETQYF
v_gene: TRBV2
abundance: once
j_gene: TRBJ2-5
d_gene: TRBD1

CDR3nt: TGCAGCGTTGAGGGCAGGTACACCATATATTTT
CDR3aa: CSVEGRYTIYF
v_gene: TRBV29-1
abundance: .
j_gene: TRBJ1-3
d_gene: .

CDR3nt: TGTGCCAGCAGCTTAGAGCGGGGGGGCCGCTCCGGGGAGCTGTTTTTT
CDR3aa: CASSLERGGRSGELFF
v_gene: TRBV7-2
abundance: once
j_gene: TRBJ2-2
d_gene: TRBD2

CDR3nt: TGTGCCAGCAGTTTCCCCTTTGGACAGAACTATGGCTACACCTTC
CDR3aa: CASSFPFGQNYGYTF
v_gene: TRBV7-9
abundance: .
j_gene: TRBJ1-2
d_gene: .

CDR3nt: TGTGCCAGCAGCCCAGGGGGACGGTTGAACACTGAAGCTTTCTTT
CDR3aa: CASSPGGRLNTEAFF
v_gene: TRBV7-2
abundance: .
j_gene: TRBJ1-1
d_gene: TRBD1

CDR3nt: TGTGCCAGCAGCGTAACGGATAGCAATCAGCCCCAGCATTTT
CDR3aa: CASSVTDSNQPQHF
v_gene: TRBV9
abundance: many
j_gene: TRBJ1-5
d_gene: .

CDR3nt: TGCAGCGCATGGACGGCCACCGGGGAGCTGTTTTTT
CDR3aa: CSAWTATGELFF
v_gene: TRBV29-1
abundance: many
j_gene: TRBJ2-2
d_gene: .

CDR3nt: TGTGCCAGCAGCTCCCTACAGGGTGAAGCTTTCTTT
CDR3aa: CASSSLQGEAFF
v_gene: TRBV7-9
abundance: .
j_gene: TRBJ1-1
d_gene: .

CDR3nt: TGTGCCAGCGGGGCGGGGGCGGATGAAAAACTGTTTTTT
CDR3aa: CASGAGADEKLFF
v_gene: TRBV7-9
abundance: .
j_gene: TRBJ1-4
d_gene: .

CDR3nt: TGTGCCAGCAGCCAATGGGTCTCTGGGGCCAACGTCCCGACTTTC
CDR3aa: CASSQWVSGANVPTF
v_gene: TRBV14
abundance: .
j_gene: TRBJ2-6
d_gene: .

CDR3nt: TGCAGTGCCAAAGGGACAGACTATGGCTACACCTTC
CDR3aa: CSAKGTDYGYTF
v_gene: TRBV20-1
abundance: .
j_gene: TRBJ1-2
d_gene: TRBD1

CDR3nt: TGTGCCATCAGTGAGTCCCGGTTACAAGAGACCCAGTACTTC
CDR3aa: CAISESRLQETQYF
v_gene: TRBV10-3
abundance: .
j_gene: TRBJ2-5
d_gene: .

CDR3nt: TGCGCCAGCAGCGTCGCGGGAGCAACTGGAAACACCATATATTTT
CDR3aa: CASSVAGATGNTIYF
v_gene: TRBV5-1
abundance: .
j_gene: TRBJ1-3
d_gene: .

CDR3nt: TGCAGTGCGACAGCCCGCGGGGGAACCTACGAGCAGTACTTC
CDR3aa: CSATARGGTYEQYF
v_gene: TRBV20-1
abundance: once
j_gene: TRBJ2-7
d_gene: TRBD2

CDR3nt: TGTGCCAGCAGGAGAACAGGGGACGTAGATGGCTACACCTTC
CDR3aa: CASRRTGDVDGYTF
v_gene: TRBV12-3/TRBV12-4
abundance: few
j_gene: TRBJ1-2
d_gene: TRBD1

CDR3nt: TGCAGTGCCGAACCAGCGGGGTTGCGAACAAATGGCTACACCTTC
CDR3aa: CSAEPAGLRTNGYTF
v_gene: TRBV20-1
abundance: once
j_gene: TRBJ1-2
d_gene: .

CDR3nt: TGTGCCAGCAGCTTGGGTCTGGGACAGATAGATCAGCCCCAGCATTTT
CDR3aa: CASSLGLGQIDQPQHF
v_gene: TRBV7-6
abundance: few
j_gene: TRBJ1-5
d_gene: TRBD1

CDR3nt: TGTGCCAGCAGCCGACAGGATCACCGCTATGGCTACACCTTC
CDR3aa: CASSRQDHRYGYTF
v_gene: TRBV2
abundance: many
j_gene: TRBJ1-2
d_gene: .

CDR3nt: TGTGCCAGCAGTGACCCTCCGGGACAGAACTATGGCTACACCTTC
CDR3aa: CASSDPPGQNYGYTF
v_gene: TRBV10-3
abundance: few
j_gene: TRBJ1-2
d_gene: TRBD1

CDR3nt: TGTGCCAGCAGCCAAGAACAGGGTTTATCCTACGAGCAGTACTTC
CDR3aa: CASSQEQGLSYEQYF
v_gene: TRBV4-2
abundance: few
j_gene: TRBJ2-7
d_gene: .

CDR3nt: TGTGCCAGCAACCCGGGTCTATTTTCCTATGGCTACACCTTC
CDR3aa: CASNPGLFSYGYTF
v_gene: TRBV7-9
abundance: .
j_gene: TRBJ1-2
d_gene: .

CDR3nt: TGTGCCAGCAGTGATCCTTCGACAGGGCAGTCGGAAACCGGGGAGCTGTTTTTT
CDR3aa: CASSDPSTGQSETGELFF
v_gene: TRBV6-1
abundance: .
j_gene: TRBJ2-2
d_gene: TRBD1

CDR3nt: TGTGCCAGCAGTGCCCTCGGGTGGGAGCAGTACTTC
CDR3aa: CASSALGWEQYF
v_gene: TRBV6-6
abundance: .
j_gene: TRBJ2-7
d_gene: .

CDR3nt: TGTGCCAGCCACCCGAGCGGGGACACAGATACGCAGTATTTT
CDR3aa: CASHPSGDTDTQYF
v_gene: TRBV9
abundance: .
j_gene: TRBJ2-3
d_gene: TRBD2

CDR3nt: TGTGCCAGCAGCCAGGAGGCGAACACCGGGGAGCTGTTTTTT
CDR3aa: CASSQEANTGELFF
v_gene: TRBV14
abundance: many
j_gene: TRBJ2-2
d_gene: .

CDR3nt: TGTGCCAGCAATAGTAGGGACGAGCAGTACTTC
CDR3aa: CASNSRDEQYF
v_gene: TRBV6-1
abundance: many
j_gene: TRBJ2-7
d_gene: .

CDR3nt: TGTGCCAGCAGTTTAGCCCAATTCACTGAAGCTTTCTTT
CDR3aa: CASSLAQFTEAFF
v_gene: TRBV2
abundance: .
j_gene: TRBJ1-1
d_gene: .

CDR3nt: TGTGCCATCCGTGACACGGCAGGGAGGCCTGGGGCCAACGTCCTGACTTTC
CDR3aa: CAIRDTAGRPGANVLTF
v_gene: TRBV10-3
abundance: .
j_gene: TRBJ2-6
d_gene: .

CDR3nt: TGTGCCAGCAGCCTAGACGGGCGAGGCACTGAAGCTTTCTTT
CDR3aa: CASSLDGRGTEAFF
v_gene: TRBV7-8
abundance: many
j_gene: TRBJ1-1
d_gene: .

CDR3nt: TGCAGTGCTAACGCCGAGGCGAATTCACCCCTCCACTTT
CDR3aa: CSANAEANSPLHF
v_gene: TRBV20-1
abundance: .
j_gene: TRBJ1-6
d_gene: .

CDR3nt: TGCAGTGCCTACGATGGGGGCTACACCTTC
CDR3aa: CSAYDGGYTF
v_gene: TRBV20-1
abundance: few
j_gene: TRBJ1-2
d_gene: .

CDR3nt: TGTGCCAGCAGTTTATTCGGCGGGGGAGGTACTGAAGCTTTCTTT
CDR3aa: CASSLFGGGGTEAFF
v_gene: TRBV7-2
abundance: .
j_gene: TRBJ1-1
d_gene: .

CDR3nt: TGTGCCAGTACCTCATCAGGGGCGAGCAATCAGCCCCAGCATTTT
CDR3aa: CASTSSGASNQPQHF
v_gene: TRBV19
abundance: many
j_gene: TRBJ1-5
d_gene: .

CDR3nt: TGCAGCGTTATTCCAGGGGACTATGGCTACACCTTC
CDR3aa: CSVIPGDYGYTF
v_gene: TRBV29-1
abundance: many
j_gene: TRBJ1-2
d_gene: .